The 9 T cell receptor beta chains listed next were all sequenced from one sample in a study of shared clonotypes between healthy human individuals. TCRdb's table, derived via immunoSEQ multiplex PCR, lists solely in-frame clones and lacks some. Here the sample spans fewer than 500,000 clones, about 75% being singletons. Sequenced input: PBMCs. The origin of the receptors is a woman aged 40 to 50 in good health. Some clones in this sample may be carry-over from other donors' samples.

The chain employs TRBV30 and TRBJ2-5; 8 bases align to TRBD2. Losses at the gene ends were 5 bases for V and 2 bases for J; bases not matched to a gene: 1. The germline V gene has CDR1 GTSNPN and CDR2 SVGIG (reference sequence). The CDR3 runs 12 residues. CDR3 sequence reads: CAWGTSQETQYF. The CDR3 region has the DNA TGTGCCTGGGGGACTAGTCAAGAGACCCAGTACTTC.

The genes are TRBV11-2 and TRBJ2-7; D unresolved. The germline gives CDR1 SGHAT, CDR2 FQNNGV. The CDR3 consists of 15 residues. V shed 1 base and J shed 1 base, with 11 bases lying between them. The CDR3: CASSLGAESSYEQYF. CDR3 coding DNA: TGTGCCAGCAGCTTAGGCGCAGAGTCATCCTACGAGCAGTACTTC.

The chain links TRBV21-1 to TRBJ2-7; the table's D call of TRBD2 was not tested on the DNA. TRBV21-1 is classified as a pseudogene. The length of the CDR3 is 12 residues. In nucleotides, the CDR3 is TGTGCCAGCACCCAAGAGGAATACGAGCAGTACTTC. It encodes CASTQEEYEQYF.

V usage is TRBV18 and J usage is TRBJ2-7, with 7 bases that match TRBD1. J lost 4 bases, V lost 1 base, and 7 bases had no gene match. CDR1 KGHSH and CDR2 LQKENI come from the germline V gene. The CDR3 is 15 residues long. The CDR3 DNA reads TGTGCCAGCTCACCACTTGAGACAGGGAAATACGAGCAGTACTTC. It translates to CASSPLETGKYEQYF.

DNA of the CDR3: TGTGCCATCAACCAAGCGGACAGGGCTTATGGCTACACCTTC. It specifies CAINQADRAYGYTF. The chain uses TRBV10-3 and TRBJ1-2; 8 nucleotides align to TRBD1. This CDR3 has 14 amino acids. Trimming cost V 7 bases and J 5 bases; bases outside gene matches: 9. The germline V gene encodes CDR1 ENHRY and CDR2 SYGVKD.

This chain links TRBV18 with TRBJ2-1; 12 bases fit TRBD2. The CDR3 is 20 amino acids. The trim removed 3 bases at V and 0 bases at J, leaving 12 bases unmatched. The germline gives CDR1 KGHSH, CDR2 LQKENI. For the CDR3, the DNA is TGTGCCAGCTCACCGGGACTAGCGGGCGATCCGGAAAGCTCCTACAATGAGCAGTTCTTC. It translates to CASSPGLAGDPESSYNEQFF.

Only one count was recorded for this clone. This chain joins TRBV15 and TRBJ2-7, with 7 bases matching TRBD1. CDR1 and CDR2 (germline): LNHNV, YYDKDF (reference sequence). The CDR3 consists of 15 residues. J gave up 5 bases and V 3 bases, and 10 bases lay outside the gene matches. CDR3 amino acids: CATSSRTGNHHEQYF. CDR3 DNA: TGTGCCACCAGCAGTCGGACAGGCAATCACCACGAGCAGTACTTC. Supplemented by reference TRBV15 and TRBJ2-7, the full variable domain reads DAMVIQNPRYQVTQFGKPVTLSCSQTLNHNVMYWYQQKSSQAPKLLFHYYDKDFNNEADTPDNFQSRRPNTSFCFLDIRSPGLGDTAMYLCATSSRTGNHHEQYFGPGTRLTVT.

The chain uses TRBV7-9 and TRBJ2-3, with 7 bases identical to TRBD1. Germline CDR1 reads SEHNR; CDR2 reads FQNEAQ (reference sequence). V lost 6 bases and J lost 1; bases outside the gene matches: 7. This CDR3 contains 15 residues. The CDR3 DNA is TGTGCCAGCAGTCGAATAGGGACAGGCACAGATACGCAGTATTTT. Protein product: CASSRIGTGTDTQYF.

The chain combines TRBV2 with TRBJ2-2, with TRBD1 as a possible D gene (6 bases). CDR1 is SNHLY, CDR2 FYNNEI, per germline. The CDR3 sequence is 15 residues long. V dropped 5 bases and J dropped 4 bases, with 14 bases sitting between them. CDR3 sequence: CASSPGQRSTGELFF. The CDR3 DNA follows: TGTGCCAGCAGTCCTGGACAGCGATCCACCGGGGAGCTGTTTTTT.